Following are 29 T cell receptor beta chains from one sample sequenced in a study of molecular identifiers for immune sequencing clone quantification. One entry per CDR3 protein, called by TCRdb with MiXCR from the PCR reads. The sample records a few hundred thousand distinct CDR3 sequences, roughly a quarter being singletons. Specimen: naive CD8+ T cells from blood, with Jurkat cell RNA spiked in. Subset meaning: FACS-sorted CD8+CD4-CCR7+CD45RA+ naive T cells. Receptors originate from a human donor in good health. Some libraries in this study had Jurkat cell RNA spiked in.

As concerns this clonotype: One end of the junction does not line up with germline, which may come from a read error. V and J are TRBV30 and TRBJ2-7; D uncertain. The CDR3 runs to 13 residues. CDR1 is GTSNPN, CDR2 SVGIG, per germline (reference sequence). CDR3 residues: CAWSSSSAYERYF. Here the CDR3 DNA reads TGTGCCTGGAGTTCGTCTTCCGCGTACGAGCGGTACTTC.

The V gene is TRBV9, the J gene TRBJ2-3, with D uncertain. The CDR3 contains 17 residues. V lost 3 bases and J lost 1, with 18 bases in between. Germline lookup yields CDR1 SGDLS and CDR2 YYNGEE. The chain's CDR3 is CASSAGSPVWGTDTQYF. The CDR3 coding sequence is TGTGCCAGCAGCGCCGGCTCGCCAGTGTGGGGCACAGATACGCAGTATTTT.

This clonotype was seen only a few times. The chain uses TRBV20-1 and TRBJ2-3, with D possibly TRBD2 on 7 matching bases. The germline V gene encodes CDR1 DFQATT and CDR2 SNEGSKA (reference sequence). V gave up 5 bases and J gave up 2 bases, with 23 bases separating them. The CDR3 spans 17 residues. This CDR3 is CSAGEWGGGVYTDTQYF. The CDR3 DNA reads as TGCAGTGCTGGGGAGTGGGGGGGCGGGGTGTACACAGATACGCAGTATTTT.

The chain has TRBV12-3 or TRBV12-4 and TRBJ1-1, with 7 bases that match TRBD1. The CDR3 consists of 14 residues. With V trimmed by 6 bases and J by 1 base, 5 bases remained unmatched. CDR3 region: CASRLPGGNTEAFF. CDR3 DNA sequence: TGTGCCAGCAGGCTTCCAGGGGGGAACACTGAAGCTTTCTTT.

A remark on this clonotype: A clone one base away is much larger, so this may be a read error. This chain connects TRBV29-1 to TRBJ2-7; TRBD1 or TRBD2 may be the D gene (6 bases each). The CDR3 length is 13 residues. The germline V gene encodes CDR1 SQVTM and CDR2 ANQGSEA. The CDR3 region has the DNA TGCAGCGGCAAAACAGGGATGGACTACGAGCAGTGCTTC. Its translation: CSGKTGMDYEQCF.

Notes on this clonotype: A much larger clone differs by one base, so this may be a read error. The CDR3 region is CSTDERGASYEQYF. The CDR3 coding sequence is TGCAGTACTGACGAGCGGGGGGCGTCCTACGAGCAGTACTTC. The chain employs TRBV20-1 and TRBJ2-7; TRBD2 matches at 9 bases. Germline-derived CDR1 and CDR2 are DFQATT and SNEGSKA (reference sequence). The CDR3 has 14 amino acids. The V gene end was trimmed by 8 bases and the J gene end by 1 base; junction bases not matched to a gene: 9.

This chain links TRBV4-3 with TRBJ2-3; the D is unclear. The V and J ends lost 1 base and 4 bases respectively, with 9 bases between them. CDR1 is LGHNA, CDR2 YSLEER, per germline. The CDR3 extends over 14 amino acids. The CDR3 DNA sequence: TGCGCCAGCAGCCAAGTAGGTGAGCCAGATACGCAGTATTTT. It yields the protein CASSQVGEPDTQYF.

This clonotype has a handful of counts. J is TRBJ1-2 and V is TRBV4-3; 8 nucleotides match TRBD1. Germline V gene lookup returns CDR1 LGHNA and CDR2 YSLEER. This CDR3 has 15 amino acids. The junction had 3 bases not matched to a gene; V was cut back by 1 base and J by 2 bases. CDR3 in DNA: TGCGCCAGCAGCCAAGGGCGGACAGGGAACTATGGCTACACCTTC. This codes for CASSQGRTGNYGYTF.

In this sample, this clonotype turned up a few times. The chain recombines TRBV4-1 with TRBJ1-1; D not resolved. Germline CDR1 and CDR2: MGHRA and YSYEKL. V lost 0 bases and J 3 bases, leaving 8 bases between the germline ends. The CDR3 spans 14 residues. Written as DNA, the CDR3 is TGCGCCAGCAGCCAAGATAAGTTCGACACTGAAGCTTTCTTT. Protein sequence: CASSQDKFDTEAFF.

This chain links TRBV7-9 with TRBJ2-4; the D call may be TRBD1 or TRBD2 (7 bases each). V was clipped by 4 bases and J by 7 bases, with 35 bases between them. Per the germline V gene, CDR1 is SEHNR and CDR2 is FQNEAQ (reference sequence). This CDR3 region has 21 residues. The CDR3 DNA sequence: TGTGCCAGCAGCTCCATAATAGGGGGCGCGGATGGCGGGAGTACCATTAACATTCAGTACTTC. Residues: CASSSIIGGADGGSTINIQYF.

This clonotype came up many times. The chain employs TRBV7-2 and TRBJ1-5; 11 bases agree with TRBD1. The CDR3 contains 16 residues. After removal of 5 bases from V and 3 bases from J, the junction contained 6 bases not matched to a gene. Germline V gives CDR1 SGHTA, CDR2 FQGNSA. In DNA, the CDR3 is TGTGCCAGCAGCAGAGGGACAGGGGGTAACAATCAGCCCCAGCATTTT. It codes for CASSRGTGGNNQPQHF.

This clonotype showed up many times. V gene TRBV4-3 combines with J gene TRBJ2-1; 9 bases are shared with TRBD2. Germline values: CDR1 LGHNA, CDR2 YSLEER. This CDR3 has 20 residues. V gave up 1 base and J gave up 5 bases; unmatched junction bases: 18. DNA for the CDR3: TGCGCCAGCAGCCAAGGGGTAGCGGGGGCCGTGAACCGGGGGAACAATGAGCAGTTCTTC. Translation gives CASSQGVAGAVNRGNNEQFF.

On this clonotype itself: A much larger clone is a single base away; this may be a read error. CDR3 nucleotide sequence: TGTGCCAGCAGCCCTGCAGGGAACACTGAAGCTTCCTTT. The encoded protein is CASSPAGNTEASF. The chain is built from TRBV7-3 and TRBJ1-1, with D perhaps matching TRBD1 (5 bases). Germline CDR1 reads SGHTA; CDR2 reads FQGTGA. The CDR3 extends over 13 amino acids.

This chain links TRBV28 with TRBJ1-3; tentative D call: TRBD1 (6 bases). The CDR3 has 15 amino acids. The germline V gene encodes CDR1 MDHEN and CDR2 SYDVKM. V was trimmed by 3 bases and J by 0 bases, leaving 9 bases between them. CDR3 amino acids: CASSLDRNSGNTIYF. CDR3 DNA sequence: TGTGCCAGCAGTTTGGACAGAAACTCTGGAAACACCATATATTTT.

This clonotype was detected a few times. The chain couples TRBV9 to TRBJ2-7; D gene unclear. V was cut by 4 bases and J by 5 bases, with 16 bases left in between. CDR1 is SGDLS and CDR2 is YYNGEE in the germline V gene. The CDR3 contains 14 residues. CDR3 amino acids: CASSPDGFLNEQYF. CDR3 in DNA: TGTGCCAGCAGCCCGGACGGATTCCTGAACGAGCAGTACTTC.

This clonotype was seen once. This could be a read error, since a much larger clone is one nucleotide away. This sequence joins TRBV13 and TRBJ2-7; maybe TRBD1 (7 bases). The germline gives CDR1 PRHDT, CDR2 FYEKMQ (reference sequence). The CDR3 runs 13 residues. The CDR3, as DNA: TGTGCCAGCAGCACTCAGGGGGGTTACGAGCAGCACTTC. Protein product: CASSTQGGYEQHF.

This clonotype was seen a single time. The junction differs from germline at one of its ends, possibly a read error. The chain combines TRBV20-1 with TRBJ2-7, with unresolved D. CDR1 and CDR2 from the germline V gene are DFQATT and SNEGSKA (reference sequence). The CDR3 has 12 amino acids. The DNA for the CDR3 is TGCAGTGCCCCCCAAAACGCTTACGCGCAGTACTTC. Translating it yields CSAPQNAYAQYF.

This clonotype came up many times. This chain uses TRBV9 with TRBJ2-2; D uncertain. CDR3 length: 12 amino acids. Trimming left V 5 bases short and J 1 base short, with 3 bases between. CDR1 and CDR2 (germline): SGDLS, YYNGEE. The chain's CDR3 is CASSRNTGELFF. CDR3 bases: TGTGCCAGCAGTAGGAACACCGGGGAGCTGTTTTTT.

This clonotype was seen many times. V gene TRBV4-1 combines with J gene TRBJ1-2, with D perhaps TRBD1 (5 bases). Germline CDR1 reads MGHRA; CDR2 reads YSYEKL. This CDR3 spans 13 amino acids. V dropped 0 bases and J dropped 7 bases, with 9 bases sitting between them. CDR3 nucleotide sequence: TGCGCCAGCAGCCAAGATCCAGGGACTGGCTACACCTTC. Its protein is CASSQDPGTGYTF.

This clonotype was seen only a few times. The chain joins TRBV2 to TRBJ1-1, with D unresolved. V was trimmed by 9 bases and J by 0 bases, leaving 8 bases between them. Germline lookup yields CDR1 SNHLY and CDR2 FYNNEI. This CDR3 is 12 amino acids long. The CDR3 loop is CARGGMNTEAFF. CDR3 DNA sequence: TGTGCCAGAGGAGGAATGAACACTGAAGCTTTCTTT. Filled out from reference TRBV2 and TRBJ1-1, the complete variable domain reads EPEVTQTPSHQVTQMGQEVILRCVPISNHLYFYWYRQILGQKVEFLVSFYNNEISEKSEIFDDQFSVERPDGSNFTLKIRSTKLEDSAMYFCARGGMNTEAFFGQGTRLTVV.

In regard to this clonotype: The conserved closing phenylalanine or tryptophan is absent in this CDR3, likely reflecting a read error. This chain joins TRBV4-3 and TRBJ1-2, with D possibly TRBD1 on 5 matching bases. This CDR3 is built from 15 residues. Between the trimmed V and J ends, which lost 1 base and 2 bases, there was a span of 11 bases. Per germline, CDR1 LGHNA and CDR2 YSLEER. The CDR3 sequence is CASSQVAGINYGYTS. Written as DNA, the CDR3 is TGCGCCAGCAGCCAAGTAGCAGGGATAAACTATGGCTACACCTCC.

CDR3 amino acids: CASSSGRYNEQFF. CDR3 in DNA: TGTGCCAGCAGTTCTGGACGCTACAATGAGCAGTTCTTC. The chain couples TRBV6-6 to TRBJ2-1; D is unclear. The CDR3 contains 13 residues. V was pared by 4 bases and J by 3 bases, with 7 bases between. Germline values: CDR1 MNHNY, CDR2 SVGAGI (reference sequence).

The sample holds many counts of this clonotype. The rearrangement joins TRBV7-9 to TRBJ2-7; 10 bases are shared with TRBD2. V lost 4 bases, J lost 6 bases, and 9 bases stayed unmatched. From germline, CDR1 is SEHNR and CDR2 FQNEAQ (reference sequence). The CDR3 loop spans 15 amino acids. CDR3 residues: CASSYPLAGRFEQYF. The CDR3 bases are TGTGCCAGCAGCTACCCACTAGCGGGACGATTCGAGCAGTACTTC.

This clonotype was counted ten times or more. In DNA form, the CDR3 reads TGTGCCACCAGTGATTTGAACTCACCTACCGGGGAGCTGTTTTTT. It specifies CATSDLNSPTGELFF. The chain carries TRBV24-1 and TRBJ2-2; D gene unclear. This CDR3 contains 15 residues. Germline V gene sequence: CDR1 KGHDR, CDR2 SFDVKD. The V gene lost 0 bases and the J gene lost 5 bases, with 9 bases spanning the gap.

Worth noting for this clonotype: A single base separates this from a much larger clone, so it may be a read error. This chain uses TRBV20-1 with TRBJ1-3; D remains ambiguous. The CDR3 extends over 13 amino acids. Germline V gene sequence: CDR1 DFQATT, CDR2 SNEGSKA (reference sequence). The CDR3 DNA reads TGCAGTGCTAGAGGCACCTCTGGAAGCACCATATATTTT. Its protein product is CSARGTSGSTIYF.

This clonotype showed up just a few times. V gene TRBV7-9 combines with J gene TRBJ1-4, with a possible D match to TRBD1 (5 bases). Germline V gene sequence: CDR1 SEHNR, CDR2 FQNEAQ (reference sequence). This CDR3 spans 16 amino acids. V lost 5 bases to trimming and J lost 6 bases, with 19 bases between them. CDR3 protein: CASSPADRDFHEKLFF. For the CDR3, the DNA is TGTGCCAGCAGCCCAGCCGACAGAGATTTCCATGAAAAACTGTTTTTT.

The genes are TRBV14 and TRBJ2-7, with D hard to call. The V gene's germline CDR1 is SGHDN and CDR2 FVKESK. This CDR3 is built from 15 residues. Trimming took 0 bases from V and 2 from J, leaving 11 bases between them. The CDR3 DNA follows: TGTGCCAGCAGCCAAGATCAGGACGGACCCTACGAGCAGTACTTC. Protein sequence: CASSQDQDGPYEQYF.

There are a few counts of this clonotype. J is TRBJ1-5 and V is TRBV28; D call uncertain. The CDR3 is made up of 16 amino acids. V was clipped by 2 bases and J by 3 bases, with 14 bases between them. Germline V gene lookup returns CDR1 MDHEN and CDR2 SYDVKM. CDR3 in DNA: TGTGCCAGCAGTTTAACATTACCACCTACCAATCAGCCCCAGCATTTT. Translating it yields CASSLTLPPTNQPQHF.

This clonotype was recorded many times. This chain links TRBV15 with TRBJ2-3; 9 bases agree with TRBD2. Per germline, CDR1 LNHNV and CDR2 YYDKDF (reference sequence). CDR3 length: 16 residues. The trim removed 4 bases at V and 3 bases at J, leaving 8 bases unmatched. This CDR3 is CATSMGAGGRTDTQYF. CDR3 coding DNA: TGTGCCACCAGCATGGGAGCGGGAGGACGGACAGATACGCAGTATTTT.